This section outlines one T cell receptor beta chain sequence together with its context. Its cognate antigen is unknown. Sequenced by immunoSEQ multiplex PCR; TCRdb stores in-frame clones only, minus some. In the table there are some 170,000 clones, about nine tenths of which are singletons. The sample belongs to a study of lymphopenia after photon versus proton radiotherapy. General study points: Survival link was tested only in deceased patients; proton benefit remains a possibility.

Germline values: CDR1 LNHDA, CDR2 SQIVND (reference sequence). This CDR3 contains 16 residues. The V segment lost 5 bases and the J segment 0 bases; nucleotides outside the gene matches: 5. The rearrangement joins TRBV19 to TRBJ1-2; 11 bases map to TRBD1. The TCR comes from a man aged 50 to 59 with gastric cancer. The material was peripheral blood, obtained from a patient treated with photon-based radiotherapy. The CDR3 here is CASSYPGQGANYGYTF. CDR3 in DNA: TGTGCCAGTAGTTATCCGGGACAGGGGGCTAACTATGGCTACACCTTC.